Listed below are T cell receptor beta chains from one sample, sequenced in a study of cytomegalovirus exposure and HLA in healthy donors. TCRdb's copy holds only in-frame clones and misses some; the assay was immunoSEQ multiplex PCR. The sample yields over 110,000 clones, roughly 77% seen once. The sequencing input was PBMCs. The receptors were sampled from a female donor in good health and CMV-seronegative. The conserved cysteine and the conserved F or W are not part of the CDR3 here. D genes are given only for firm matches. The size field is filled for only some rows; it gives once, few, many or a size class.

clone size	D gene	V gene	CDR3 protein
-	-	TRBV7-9	ASTGGSYEQY
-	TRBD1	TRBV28	ASREGQGTGYT
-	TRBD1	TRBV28	ASSLGTGGFETQY
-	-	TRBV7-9	ASSSSMAGGGYT
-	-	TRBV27	ASRELGEQY
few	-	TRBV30	AWSVGGDQPQH
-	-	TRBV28	ASSVTSTDTQY
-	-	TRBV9	ASSPGSRVEETQY
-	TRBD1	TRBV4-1	ASSQGQGVHEQY
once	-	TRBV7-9	ASSRGNEQF
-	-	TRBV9	ASSVEGRTTASYT
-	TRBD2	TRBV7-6	ASSPGLGVDTQY
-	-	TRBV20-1	SARFNEQY
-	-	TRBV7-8	ASSRQSGDNEQF
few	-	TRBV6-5	ASSYRQDTEAF
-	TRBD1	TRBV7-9	ASSGDRGLYYEQY
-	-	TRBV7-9	ASSPTGSPYEQY
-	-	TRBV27	ASSLSHGNRVYT
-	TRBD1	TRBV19	ASRPTGGAGYT
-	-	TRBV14	ASEGDRSYEQY
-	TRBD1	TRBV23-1	ASTSKWTGTYEQY
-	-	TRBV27	ASSLGTPSSYEQY
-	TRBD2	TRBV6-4	ASSSRAGDSYEQY
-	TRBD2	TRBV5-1	ASSSRDYYNEQF
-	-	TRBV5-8	ASRSRGDSPLH
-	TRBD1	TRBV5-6	ASSPMSRGRWGYT
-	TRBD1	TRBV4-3	ASSFRTGVYNEQF
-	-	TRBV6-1	ASSEGGFTDTQY
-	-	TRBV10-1	ASEGVRGETQY
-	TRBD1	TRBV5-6	ASSFTGTGPYSNQPQH
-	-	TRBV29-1	SVFSGTDTQY
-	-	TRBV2	ASSPRYETQY
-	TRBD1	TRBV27	ASSPSPRGRDEQF
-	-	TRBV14	ASSRSGTHFSLH
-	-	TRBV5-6	ASSAETGTQY